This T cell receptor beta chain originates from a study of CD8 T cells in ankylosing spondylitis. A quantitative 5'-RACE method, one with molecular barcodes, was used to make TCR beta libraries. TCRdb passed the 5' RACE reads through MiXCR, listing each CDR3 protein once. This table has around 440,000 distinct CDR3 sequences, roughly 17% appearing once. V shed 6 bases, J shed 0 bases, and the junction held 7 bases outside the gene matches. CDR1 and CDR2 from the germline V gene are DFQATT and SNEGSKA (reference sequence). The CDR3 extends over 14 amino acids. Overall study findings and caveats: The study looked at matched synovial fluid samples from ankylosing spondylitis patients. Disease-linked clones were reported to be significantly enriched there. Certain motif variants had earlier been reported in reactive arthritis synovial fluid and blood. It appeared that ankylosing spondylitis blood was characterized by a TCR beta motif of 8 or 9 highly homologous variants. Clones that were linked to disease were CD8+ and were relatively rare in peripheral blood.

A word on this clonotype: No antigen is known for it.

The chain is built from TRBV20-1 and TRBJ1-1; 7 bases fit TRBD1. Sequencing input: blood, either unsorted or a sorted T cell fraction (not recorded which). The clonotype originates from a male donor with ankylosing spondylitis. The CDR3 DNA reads TGCAGTGCAAGTCGACAGGGCATGAACACTGAAGCTTTCTTT. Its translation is CSASRQGMNTEAFF.